This T cell receptor beta chain comes out of a study of T cells in Graves' hyperthyroidism and ophthalmopathy. This clonotype appeared many times. Its antigen is not identified. Template material for amplifying TCR beta CDR3 regions consisted of RNA transcripts. A set of HTBI primers served as the primers for a first-round RT-PCR of the TCR CDR3. TCRdb redid the calling of the multiplex PCR reads with MiXCR, one entry per CDR3 protein. The profile covers around 610,000 distinct CDR3 sequences, with 14% to 15% appearing a single time and 3.5% to 4.5% taken by the ten largest. The V gene end was trimmed by 7 bases and the J gene end by 4 bases; junction bases not matched to a gene: 11. In germline, CDR1 is MDHEN, CDR2 SYDVKM. The CDR3 spans 15 residues. General study findings and limits: Most expanded thyroid clonotypes above 0.001 also appeared in blood.

In the ophthalmopathy cohort, Clinical Activity Score was at least 3, NOSPECS grade at least 4, and duration under 3 months. Clinical symptoms, serum thyroxine and TRAb, thyroid ultrasound and orbital computed tomography were used for the diagnoses. The rearrangement joins TRBV28 to TRBJ1-2, with 8 bases that match TRBD1. Specimen: blood. The clonotype originates from a woman aged 40 to 49 with Graves' ophthalmopathy. CDR3 loop: CASKSGQAPTYGYTF. The CDR3 DNA reads TGTGCCAGCAAATCGGGACAGGCGCCGACCTATGGCTACACCTTC.